Below are 15 T cell receptor beta chains sequenced from a single sample in a study of blood T cell repertoires in COVID-19 (dated by TCRdb to about 2020). Libraries came from the immunoSEQ multiplex PCR assay. Imported from immuneACCESS, the table was reduced by TCRdb to in-frame sequences with V and J called. These copies leave out some clones; in studies compared against another copy, an unresolved V gene accounts for under half, and the cause of the remainder is not known. Within this sample are roughly 54,000 clones, with approximately 91% of them counted one time only. The ten biggest clones cover 5.5% to 7.5% of the sample. The material sequenced was peripheral blood. Receptor source: a woman aged 55-75 years with active or convalescent COVID-19.

J is TRBJ1-5 and V is TRBV12-3 or TRBV12-4; TRBD1 aligns across 7 bases. This CDR3 comprises 13 residues. Trimming at V came to 6 bases and at J to 6 bases, leaving 5 bases not matched to a gene. CDR3 residues: CASSGQAGQPQHF. Written as DNA, the CDR3 is TGTGCCAGCAGCGGACAGGCAGGTCAGCCCCAGCATTTT.

The chain employs TRBV24-1 and TRBJ2-5, with TRBD1 matching over 7 bases. With V trimmed by 8 bases and J by 1 base, 9 bases remained unmatched. CDR1 is KGHDR and CDR2 is SFDVKD in the germline V gene. CDR3 length: 15 amino acids. This CDR3 reads CATKTRDSCQETQYF. Here the CDR3 DNA reads TGTGCCACCAAGACCAGGGACAGTTGCCAAGAGACCCAGTACTTC.

The CDR3 DNA follows: TGTGCCAGCGTAGCCTTTGGACAGGTGGGCTACAATGAGCAGTTCTTC. Translation: CASVAFGQVGYNEQFF. The rearrangement links TRBV27 to TRBJ2-1, with TRBD1 matching over 7 bases. The CDR3 is 16 amino acids. J lost 3 bases, V lost 8 bases, and 13 bases had no gene match. Germline values: CDR1 MNHEY, CDR2 SMNVEV (reference sequence).

The chain uses TRBV20-1 and TRBJ2-5; possibly TRBD2 for D (5 bases). The CDR3 sequence is 10 residues long. Looked up from germline, CDR1 is DFQATT and CDR2 is SNEGSKA (reference sequence). The germline V and J ends were trimmed by 5 bases and 7 bases, with 8 bases remaining between them. Written as DNA, the CDR3 is TGCAGTGCTGTAGAGGGGACCCAGTACTTC. Its translation is CSAVEGTQYF.

V gene TRBV18 combines with J gene TRBJ2-7; TRBD1 is a possible D gene (6 bases). Germline V gene lookup returns CDR1 KGHSH and CDR2 LQKENI. The V end was cut by 5 bases, the J end by 4 bases, with 15 bases between. This CDR3 has 14 residues. In DNA form, the CDR3 reads TGTGCCAGCTCAGGTCGACAGGCACCATACGAGCAGTACTTC. This gives the protein CASSGRQAPYEQYF.

This clone was counted only a few times. CDR3 amino acids: CASSPGQGNTEAFF. The DNA of the CDR3 is TGTGCCAGCAGCCCGGGACAGGGGAACACTGAAGCTTTCTTT. J is TRBJ1-1 and V is TRBV5-4; TRBD1 agrees at 9 bases. The length of the CDR3 is 14 residues. The germline V gene encodes CDR1 SGHNT and CDR2 YYREEE (reference sequence). The trim removed 4 bases at V and 1 base at J, leaving 2 bases unmatched.

The rearrangement links TRBV11-3 to TRBJ2-1; tentatively, D is TRBD2 (5 bases). CDR1 is SGHNT, CDR2 YENEEA, per germline. Trimming left V 0 bases short and J 7 bases short, with 13 bases between. The CDR3 is 15 residues long. Here the CDR3 reads CASSLDDYTSNEQFF. The CDR3 DNA sequence: TGTGCCAGCAGCTTAGATGACTATACCTCGAATGAGCAGTTCTTC. The whole variable domain, filled in from reference TRBV11-3 and TRBJ2-1, reads EAGVVQSPRYKIIEKKQPVAFWCNPISGHNTLYWYLQNLGQGPELLIRYENEEAVDDSQLPKDRFSAERLKGVDSTLKIQPAELGDSAVYLCASSLDDYTSNEQFFGPGTRLTVL.

The chain joins TRBV19 to TRBJ2-4; unclear D gene. CDR1 and CDR2 from the germline V gene are LNHDA and SQIVND (reference sequence). V lost 3 bases to trimming and J lost 7 bases, with 7 bases between them. This CDR3 spans 12 amino acids. The chain's CDR3 is CASSIRGNIQYF. The CDR3 DNA sequence: TGTGCCAGTAGTATCAGAGGCAACATTCAGTACTTC.

The chain combines TRBV30 with TRBJ2-7; TRBD1 is a possible D gene (5 bases). The CDR3 is 11 residues long. V dropped 4 bases and J dropped 4 bases, with 8 bases sitting between them. The germline V gene has CDR1 GTSNPN and CDR2 SVGIG (reference sequence). This CDR3 reads CAWTGSYEQYF. CDR3 nucleotide sequence: TGTGCCTGGACAGGGTCTTACGAGCAGTACTTC.

This rearrangement joins TRBV5-4 to TRBJ2-7; D is perhaps TRBD2 (6 bases). Germline values: CDR1 SGHNT, CDR2 YYREEE (reference sequence). The CDR3 loop spans 13 amino acids. Deletions cut 4 bases from V and 3 bases from J, with 11 bases between. In nucleotides, the CDR3 is TGTGCCAGCAGCGCCGCGGGGTACTACGAGCAGTACTTC. It translates to CASSAAGYYEQYF.

This sequence joins TRBV29-1 and TRBJ2-1; no clear D. Trimming shortened V by 1 base and J by 0 bases, and 7 bases separated the two germline ends. CDR3 length: 14 residues. In germline, CDR1 is SQVTM, CDR2 ANQGSEA. The CDR3 DNA reads TGCAGCGTTGAAGGGCGCGGCTCCTACAATGAGCAGTTCTTC. It translates to CSVEGRGSYNEQFF.

The rearrangement uses TRBV6-5 and TRBJ2-4, with 7 bases fitting TRBD1. Losses at the gene ends were 8 bases for V and 7 bases for J; bases not matched to a gene: 14. CDR3 length: 15 amino acids. CDR1 MNHEY and CDR2 SVGAGI come from the germline V gene. The chain's CDR3 is CASGRQGLGENIQYF. Here the CDR3 DNA reads TGTGCCAGCGGACGACAGGGTCTGGGTGAGAACATTCAGTACTTC.

V and J are TRBV27 and TRBJ1-1; TRBD1 is a possible D gene (6 bases). Germline assignment: CDR1 MNHEY and CDR2 SMNVEV (reference sequence). The CDR3 length is 16 residues. With 6 bases removed from V and 1 base from J, the gap between germline ends came to 18 bases. CDR3 region: CASRRAGVVANTEAFF. The CDR3 coding sequence is TGTGCCAGCAGAAGGGCAGGGGTGGTTGCGAACACTGAAGCTTTCTTT.

V is TRBV19 and J is TRBJ1-5; D not resolved. Per germline, CDR1 LNHDA and CDR2 SQIVND (reference sequence). There are 16 residues in the CDR3. V shed 5 bases and J shed 0 bases, with 14 bases lying between them. Written as DNA, the CDR3 is TGTGCCAGTAGTCGAGGGTGGGGAAATAGCAATCAGCCCCAGCATTTT. The encoded protein is CASSRGWGNSNQPQHF. The full variable domain, in which reference TRBV19 and TRBJ1-5 provide the parts outside the CDR3, is DGGITQSPKYLFRKEGQNVTLSCEQNLNHDAMYWYRQDPGQGLRLIYYSQIVNDFQKGDIAEGYSVSREKKESFPLTVTSAQKNPTAFYLCASSRGWGNSNQPQHFGDGTRLSIL.

The chain joins TRBV5-1 to TRBJ2-2; D perhaps matches TRBD1 (6 bases). Per the germline V gene, CDR1 is SGHRS and CDR2 is YFSETQ. V was cut by 2 bases and J by 6 bases, with 29 bases left in between. The CDR3 consists of 20 residues. In nucleotides, the CDR3 is TGCGCCAGCAGCTTTCCACGCCGCGCCACAACTGAGGGGGTCGCCGGGGAGCTGTTTTTT. This encodes CASSFPRRATTEGVAGELFF.